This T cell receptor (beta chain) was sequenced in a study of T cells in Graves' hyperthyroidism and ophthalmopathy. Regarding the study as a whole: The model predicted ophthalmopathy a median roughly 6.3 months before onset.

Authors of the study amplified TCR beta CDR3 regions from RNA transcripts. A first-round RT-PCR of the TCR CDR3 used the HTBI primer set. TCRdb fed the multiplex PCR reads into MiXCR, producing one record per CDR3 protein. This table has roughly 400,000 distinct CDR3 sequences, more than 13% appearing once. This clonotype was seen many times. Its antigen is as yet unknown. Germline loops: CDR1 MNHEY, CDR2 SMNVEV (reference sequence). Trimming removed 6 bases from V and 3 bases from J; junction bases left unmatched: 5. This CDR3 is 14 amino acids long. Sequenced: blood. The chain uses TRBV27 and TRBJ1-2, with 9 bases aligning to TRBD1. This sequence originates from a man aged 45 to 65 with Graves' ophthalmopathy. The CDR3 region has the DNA TGTGCCAGCAGGGGACAGGGAAGAGACTATGGCTACACCTTC. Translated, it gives CASRGQGRDYGYTF.